Reported below is one TCR beta chain. The target antigen is unknown. The data belong to a study of graft-versus-host responses after intestinal transplantation. Background on the study: Uniformly, recipients were administered anti-thymocyte globulin induction with subsequent tacrolimus and steroids for three to four years. Whole-study findings and limits: Ileal or blood samples showed some GvH clones first, and such clones were also found in recipient marrow.

The CDR3 is 15 residues long. V shed 3 bases, J shed 5 bases, and the junction held 7 bases outside the gene matches. The germline V gene encodes CDR1 SGHKS and CDR2 YYEKEE (reference sequence). Clones were sequenced by immunoSEQ multiplex PCR, and TCRdb holds only the in-frame ones, with some missing. The sample shows roughly 90,000 clones, about 87% of them seen only once. The gene calls are TRBV5-5 and TRBJ2-5; TRBD2 matches at 10 bases. This TCR came from a human donor who was the organ donor for an intestinal transplant. The input for sequencing was unstimulated CD4+ T cells sorted from spleen or lymph node cells, taken before transplant. The CDR3 spells CASSYLAGVAETQYF. The CDR3 coding sequence is TGTGCCAGCAGCTATCTAGCGGGGGTAGCTGAGACCCAGTACTTC.